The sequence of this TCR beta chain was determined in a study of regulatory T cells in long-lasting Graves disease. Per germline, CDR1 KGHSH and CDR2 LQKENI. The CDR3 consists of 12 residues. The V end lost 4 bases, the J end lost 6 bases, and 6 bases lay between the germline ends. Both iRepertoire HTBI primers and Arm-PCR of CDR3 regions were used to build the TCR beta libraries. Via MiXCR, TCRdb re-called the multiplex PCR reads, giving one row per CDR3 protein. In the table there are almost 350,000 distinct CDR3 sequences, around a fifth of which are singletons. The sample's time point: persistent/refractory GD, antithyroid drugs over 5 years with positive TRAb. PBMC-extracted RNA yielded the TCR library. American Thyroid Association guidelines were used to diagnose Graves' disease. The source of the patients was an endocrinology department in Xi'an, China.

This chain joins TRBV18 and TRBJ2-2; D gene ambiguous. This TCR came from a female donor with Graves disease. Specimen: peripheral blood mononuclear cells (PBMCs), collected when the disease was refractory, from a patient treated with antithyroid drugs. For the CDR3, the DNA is TGTGCCAGCTCACAGAGGTCCGGGGAGCTGTTTTTT. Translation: CASSQRSGELFF.